This T cell receptor (beta chain) is from a study of cytomegalovirus exposure and HLA in healthy donors. Although they were nominally healthy when sampled, donors likely had unrecorded immune exposures. Study outcomes and limitations: As a later analysis revealed, most CMV-associated TCR beta chains appeared HLA-restricted. Generally TCR sequences proved uncommon, though certain public TCRs appeared in numerous donors.

The PCR used 60 Vbeta and 13 Jbeta primers. Clones were sequenced by immunoSEQ multiplex PCR, and TCRdb holds only the in-frame ones, with some missing. This sample carries around 110,000 clones, roughly 80% of them seen once, and the ten largest clones take around a fifth. As regards this clone: What it recognizes is unknown.

The clonotype comes from a man aged 25 to 40 in good health and CMV-seropositive. The source material was PBMCs.

The CDR3 is CASSPTGDYNEQFF. DNA of the CDR3: TGTGCCAGCTCTCCGACAGGGGATTACAATGAGCAGTTCTTC. The rearrangement links TRBV18 to TRBJ2-1, with 8 bases matching TRBD1. V lost 6 bases and J lost 4; bases outside the gene matches: 5. The CDR3 is 14 amino acids. CDR1 and CDR2 from the germline V gene are KGHSH and LQKENI.